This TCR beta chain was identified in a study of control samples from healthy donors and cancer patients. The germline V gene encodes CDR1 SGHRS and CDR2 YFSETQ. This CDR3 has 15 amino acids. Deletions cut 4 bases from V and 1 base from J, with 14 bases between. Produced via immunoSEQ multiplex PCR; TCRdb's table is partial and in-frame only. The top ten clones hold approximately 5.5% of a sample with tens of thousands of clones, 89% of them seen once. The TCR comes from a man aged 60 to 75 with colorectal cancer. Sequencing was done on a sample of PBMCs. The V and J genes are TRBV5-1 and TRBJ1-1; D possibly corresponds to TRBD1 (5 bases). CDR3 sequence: CASSTGPFENTEAFF. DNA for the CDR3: TGCGCCAGCAGCACAGGTCCCTTCGAGAACACTGAAGCTTTCTTT.